The 10 T cell receptor beta chains presented below share a single source sample, sequenced in a study of CD4 T cells in relation to SARS-CoV-2 and coronaviruses. Some clones are missing from TCRdb's copy, which holds only in-frame ones; the method was immunoSEQ multiplex PCR. The sample lists tens of thousands of clones; about 91% were seen once. The sample comprised naive CD4+ T cells from PBMCs. Subset of the sample: naive CD4+ T cells isolated by negative enrichment. These receptors all stem from an adult with COVID-19.

The J gene is TRBJ1-4, the V gene TRBV4-1; D might be TRBD1 (5 bases). The CDR3 sequence is 15 residues long. The V gene lost 2 bases and the J gene lost 0 bases, with 7 bases spanning the gap. Looked up from germline, CDR1 is MGHRA and CDR2 is YSYEKL. CDR3 DNA: TGCGCCAGCAGCCAAACAGGAGCAACTAATGAAAAACTGTTTTTT. Protein sequence: CASSQTGATNEKLFF.

J is TRBJ1-2 and V is TRBV28; D is undetermined. V lost 3 bases and J lost 4, with 15 bases in between. The CDR3 has 15 residues. Germline CDR1 reads MDHEN; CDR2 reads SYDVKM. The CDR3 protein is CASSFADSWGYGYTF. As DNA, the CDR3 is TGTGCCAGCAGTTTCGCTGATTCCTGGGGCTATGGCTACACCTTC.

This sequence joins TRBV19 and TRBJ1-1; D may be TRBD1 (5 bases). Trimming cost V 9 bases and J 3 bases, with 11 bases left between them. The CDR3 length is 12 residues. From germline, CDR1 is LNHDA and CDR2 SQIVND (reference sequence). The CDR3 reads CASSATDTEAFF. DNA for the CDR3: TGTGCCAGCTCCGCGACAGACACTGAAGCTTTCTTT.

The rearrangement joins TRBV28 to TRBJ2-7; TRBD2 matches 11 bases. Per the germline V gene, CDR1 is MDHEN and CDR2 is SYDVKM. The CDR3 loop spans 16 amino acids. The J segment lost 5 bases and the V segment lost 6 bases, leaving 12 bases of the junction unmatched. The CDR3 sequence is CASRPSLAGGDDEQYF. DNA of the CDR3: TGTGCCAGCAGACCAAGCCTAGCGGGAGGCGACGACGAGCAGTACTTC.

The V call is TRBV19, the J call TRBJ2-5; 7 bases match TRBD2. Germline loops: CDR1 LNHDA, CDR2 SQIVND (reference sequence). Unmatched junction bases numbered 8, after V lost 6 bases and J lost 4 bases. This CDR3 spans 14 amino acids. CDR3 bases: TGTGCCAGTAGGCCAGCTGGGGGGGGAGAGACCCAGTACTTC. This sequence encodes CASRPAGGGETQYF.

This clone turned up a few times. The chain links TRBV5-5 to TRBJ1-6, with TRBD1 matching 9 bases. The CDR3 spans 16 residues. The germline gives CDR1 SGHKS, CDR2 YYEKEE (reference sequence). V shed 3 bases and J 6 bases; nucleotides not matched to a gene: 7. The CDR3: CASSSSGTGLNSPLHF. CDR3 sequence (DNA): TGTGCCAGCAGCTCATCCGGGACAGGGCTTAATTCACCCCTCCACTTT.

The rearrangement uses TRBV28 and TRBJ2-1; 10 bases line up with TRBD2. CDR1 is MDHEN and CDR2 is SYDVKM in the germline V gene. This CDR3 has 14 residues. V shed 8 bases, J shed 2 bases, and the junction held 3 bases outside the gene matches. The CDR3 bases are TGTGCCAGCGGCGGGACTAGCGCCTACAATGAGCAGTTCTTC. Translated: CASGGTSAYNEQFF.

The chain is built from TRBV3-1 (or the pseudogene TRBV3-2) and TRBJ2-3; D is uncertain. Germline V gives CDR1 LGHDT, CDR2 YNNKEL (reference sequence). Between the trimmed V and J ends, which lost 3 bases and 0 bases, there was a span of 7 bases. CDR3 length equals 14 residues. The CDR3 DNA reads TGTGCCAGCAGCCAGGGTACCAGCACAGATACGCAGTATTTT. Translation gives CASSQGTSTDTQYF.

The V call is TRBV9, the J call TRBJ1-2; no clear D. Looked up from germline, CDR1 is SGDLS and CDR2 is YYNGEE. The CDR3 is 11 amino acids. Deletions cut 9 bases from V and 6 bases from J, with 12 bases between. This CDR3 reads CATQGRHGYTF. The CDR3 DNA reads as TGTGCCACCCAAGGCAGGCATGGCTACACCTTC. Full variable domain (outside the CDR3, taken from reference TRBV9 and TRBJ1-2): DSGVTQTPKHLITATGQRVTLRCSPRSGDLSVYWYQQSLDQGLQFLIQYYNGEERAKGNILERFSAQQFPDLHSELNLSSLELGDSALYFCATQGRHGYTFGSGTRLTVV.

The rearrangement joins TRBV27 to TRBJ2-2, with a tentative D call TRBD1 (6 bases). Germline V gene data show CDR1 as MNHEY and CDR2 as SMNVEV (reference sequence). V dropped 6 bases and J dropped 5 bases, with 13 bases sitting between them. This CDR3 is 14 amino acids long. DNA for the CDR3: TGTGCCAGCAGCCGAGCGAGGGGGACCGGGGAGCTGTTTTTT. Its protein product is CASSRARGTGELFF.